The source of this TCR beta chain is a study of blood T cell repertoires in COVID-19. Study information: The United States, Italy and Spain supplied acute and convalescent COVID-19 samples.

The assay was immunoSEQ multiplex PCR, and TCRdb's table has in-frame clones only and misses some. The sample includes approximately 250,000 clones, almost 85% of them seen just once. Recovered status applied to Cohort 3 donors who had two consecutive negative PCRs. It also applied to those with clearance or with symptom resolution. The sequenced sample was PBMCs or T cells enriched from blood (not recorded which). The sequence was obtained from a man between 35 and 55 years old who had recovered from COVID-19.

Here the CDR3 DNA reads TGTGCCAGCAATCGGGAGGAGGGGTTAAGGTTCTTC. It is translated as CASNREEGLRFF. The chain recombines TRBV28 with TRBJ2-1, with 7 bases aligning to TRBD2. CDR3 size: 12 residues. Germline trimming cut 7 bases from V and 15 bases from J; bases unmatched to any gene: 12. The germline gives CDR1 MDHEN, CDR2 SYDVKM.